A selection of T cell receptor beta chains follows, all from one sample in a study of T-cell memory formation after mild COVID-19. Using its own MiXCR run on the 5' RACE reads, TCRdb lists one record per CDR3 protein. The table lists around 370,000 distinct CDR3 sequences, about 21% of them singletons, with under 15% in the top ten. The sequenced material came from PBMCs or a T cell subset sorted from them (not recorded which). The receptor set was obtained from an adult woman who had mild COVID-19 (a few samples of this study predate the infection). Cell type and time point are not known. Each CDR3 is given with its conserved first and last residue.

v_call cdr3_aa
TRBV11-2 CASSTGPGGYTF
TRBV2 CASSGTASSYNSPLHF
TRBV7-9 CASSSSGGQDTQYF
TRBV4-1 CASSHPGTSPGDEQFF
TRBV6-5 CASRNRDGEQYF
TRBV13 CASSYRDRGYEQYF
TRBV18 CASSPETVPNIQYF
TRBV5-5 CASSQTGGNQPQHF
TRBV11-3 CASSLRTETSSYNEQFF
TRBV20-1 CSARGGTPYYEQYF
TRBV27 CASSLSPWTAINEKLFF
TRBV7-9 CASSPSGAYEQYF
TRBV10-2 CASSADTSYEQYF
TRBV5-5 CASITPGEQYF
TRBV12-3/TRBV12-4 CASSRYIRYGYTF
TRBV20-1 CSARDEQGDTEAFF
TRBV20-1 CSAVMTSGSSYEQYF
TRBV5-1 CASSRATDGNSPLHF
TRBV5-1 CASSADRVYEQYF
TRBV6-1 CASSTKGWRSGSWGEQFF
TRBV10-3 CAISFSGGAASEQFF
TRBV5-1 CASSLGGTSSYEQYF
TRBV18 CASSRLDSSTDTQYF